The present T cell receptor beta chain was sequenced within a study of CD8+CD57+ T cells in acquired aplastic anemia. The study, taken as a whole, reports: Both patients and controls carried the same twenty-nine CD8+ CDR3 sequences.

V was clipped by 1 base and J by 4 bases, with 15 bases between them. Germline V gene sequence: CDR1 LGHNA, CDR2 YNFKEQ. CDR3 length: 16 amino acids. By flow cytometry, patients selected for sequencing had shown an expansion of CD8+CD57+ cells. Severe acquired aplastic anemia affected all patients. Comment on this clonotype: The antigen is undetermined. A clone one base away is much larger, so this may be a read error.

The TCR beta profiling, which covered VDJ combination and CDR3 sequence, was carried out using genomic DNA as the template. MiXCR, applied by TCRdb to the reads, yields one record per CDR3 protein. The data contain about 150,000 distinct CDR3 sequences, just over 50% of them seen just once; the ten biggest clones take up about 12%. This chain links TRBV4-2 with TRBJ2-3; D is ambiguous. The receptor was derived from a human donor with aplastic anemia. The sample taken for sequencing was sorted CD4+, CD8+, or CD8+CD57+ T cells (not recorded which) from PBMCs. The CDR3 sequence is CASSQVPEIRADTQYF. DNA of the CDR3: TGTGCCAGCAGCCAAGTCCCCGAAATTCGAGCAGATACGCAGTATTTT.